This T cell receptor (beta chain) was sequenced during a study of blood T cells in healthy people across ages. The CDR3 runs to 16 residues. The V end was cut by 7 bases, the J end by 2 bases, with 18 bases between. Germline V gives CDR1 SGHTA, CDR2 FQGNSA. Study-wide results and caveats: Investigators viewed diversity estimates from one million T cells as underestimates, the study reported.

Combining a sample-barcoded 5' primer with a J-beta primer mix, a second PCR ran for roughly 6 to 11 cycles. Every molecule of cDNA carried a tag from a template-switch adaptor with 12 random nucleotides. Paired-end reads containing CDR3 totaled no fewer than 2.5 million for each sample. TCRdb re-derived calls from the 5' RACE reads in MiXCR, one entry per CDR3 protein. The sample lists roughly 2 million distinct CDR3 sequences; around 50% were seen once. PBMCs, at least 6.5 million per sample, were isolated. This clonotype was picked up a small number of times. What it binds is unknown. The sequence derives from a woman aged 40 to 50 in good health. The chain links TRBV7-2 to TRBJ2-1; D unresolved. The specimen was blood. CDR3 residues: CASNPSSATTYNEQFF. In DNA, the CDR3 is TGTGCCAGCAACCCCTCGTCAGCGACCACCTACAATGAGCAGTTCTTC.